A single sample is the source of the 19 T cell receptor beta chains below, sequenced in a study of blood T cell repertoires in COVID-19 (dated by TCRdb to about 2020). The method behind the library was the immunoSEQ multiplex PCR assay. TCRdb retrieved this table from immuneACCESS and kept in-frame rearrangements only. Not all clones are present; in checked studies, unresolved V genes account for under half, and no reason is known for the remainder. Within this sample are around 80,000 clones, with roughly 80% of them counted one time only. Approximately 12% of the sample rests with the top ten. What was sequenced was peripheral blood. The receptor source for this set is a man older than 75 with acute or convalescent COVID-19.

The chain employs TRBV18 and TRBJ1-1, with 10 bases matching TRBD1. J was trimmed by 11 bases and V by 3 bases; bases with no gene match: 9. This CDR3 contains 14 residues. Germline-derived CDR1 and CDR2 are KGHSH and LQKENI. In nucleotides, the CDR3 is TGTGCCAGCTCACCGGACCGGGACAGGGGCGGGGCTTTCTTT. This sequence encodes CASSPDRDRGGAFF.

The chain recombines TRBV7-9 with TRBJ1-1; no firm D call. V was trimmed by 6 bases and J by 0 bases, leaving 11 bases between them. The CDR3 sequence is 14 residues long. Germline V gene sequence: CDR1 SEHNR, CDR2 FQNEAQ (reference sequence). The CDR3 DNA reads TGTGCCAGCAGACTTCTTACAGTGAACACTGAAGCTTTCTTT. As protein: CASRLLTVNTEAFF.

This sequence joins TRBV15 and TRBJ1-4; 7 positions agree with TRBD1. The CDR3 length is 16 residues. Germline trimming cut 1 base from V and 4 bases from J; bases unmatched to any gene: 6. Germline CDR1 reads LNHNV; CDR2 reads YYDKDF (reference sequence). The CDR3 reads CATSRGQGGGNEKLFF. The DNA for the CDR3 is TGTGCCACCAGCAGAGGCCAGGGGGGAGGTAATGAAAAACTGTTTTTT.

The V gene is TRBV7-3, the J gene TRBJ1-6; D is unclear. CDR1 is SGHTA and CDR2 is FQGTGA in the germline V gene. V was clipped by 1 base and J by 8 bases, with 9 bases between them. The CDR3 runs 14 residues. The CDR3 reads CASSLRAQDSPLHF. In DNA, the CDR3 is TGTGCCAGCAGCTTAAGAGCCCAGGATTCACCCCTCCACTTT.

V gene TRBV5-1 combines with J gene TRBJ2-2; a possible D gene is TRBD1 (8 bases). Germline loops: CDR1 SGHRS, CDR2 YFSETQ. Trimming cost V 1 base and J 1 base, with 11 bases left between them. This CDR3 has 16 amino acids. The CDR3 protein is CASSLSGTGNTGELFF. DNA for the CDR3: TGCGCCAGCAGCTTGAGCGGGACAGGGAACACCGGGGAGCTGTTTTTT. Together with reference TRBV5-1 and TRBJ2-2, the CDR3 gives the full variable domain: KAGVTQTPRYLIKTRGQQVTLSCSPISGHRSVSWYQQTPGQGLQFLFEYFSETQRNKGNFPGRFSGRQFSNSRSEMNVSTLELGDSALYLCASSLSGTGNTGELFFGEGSRLTVL.

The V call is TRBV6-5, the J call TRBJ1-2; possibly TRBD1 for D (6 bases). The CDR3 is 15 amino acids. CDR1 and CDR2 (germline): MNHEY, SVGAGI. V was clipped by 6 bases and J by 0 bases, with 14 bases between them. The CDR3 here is CASRGALPANYGYTF. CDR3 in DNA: TGTGCCAGCAGGGGGGCGCTCCCCGCTAACTATGGCTACACCTTC.

DNA of the CDR3: TGTGCCAGTAGTTTCCAACCCGGGACAGGGTTTTACGAGCAGTACTTC. It encodes CASSFQPGTGFYEQYF. V is TRBV19 and J is TRBJ2-7, with 9 bases fitting TRBD1. The CDR3 contains 16 residues. The ends lost 5 bases at V and 4 bases at J; junction bases unmatched: 12. The germline V gene encodes CDR1 LNHDA and CDR2 SQIVND (reference sequence). Variable domain in full (rest from reference TRBV19 and TRBJ2-7): DGGITQSPKYLFRKEGQNVTLSCEQNLNHDAMYWYRQDPGQGLRLIYYSQIVNDFQKGDIAEGYSVSREKKESFPLTVTSAQKNPTAFYLCASSFQPGTGFYEQYFGPGTRLTVT.

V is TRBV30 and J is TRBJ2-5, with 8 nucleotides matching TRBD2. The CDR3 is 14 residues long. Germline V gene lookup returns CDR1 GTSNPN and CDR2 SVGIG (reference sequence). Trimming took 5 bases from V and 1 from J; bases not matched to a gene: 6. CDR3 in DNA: TGTGCCTGGTCAGGCGGGGGGACCCAAGAGACCCAGTACTTC. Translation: CAWSGGGTQETQYF. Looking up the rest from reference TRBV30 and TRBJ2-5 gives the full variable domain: SQTIHQWPATLVQPVGSPLSLECTVEGTSNPNLYWYRQAAGRGLQLLFYSVGIGQISSEVPQNLSASRPQDRQFILSSKKLLLSDSGFYLCAWSGGGTQETQYFGPGTRLLVL.

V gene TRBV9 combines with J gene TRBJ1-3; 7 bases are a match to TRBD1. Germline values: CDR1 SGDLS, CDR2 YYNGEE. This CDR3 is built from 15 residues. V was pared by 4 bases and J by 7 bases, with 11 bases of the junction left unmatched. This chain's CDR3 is CASSLRTGQGNTIYF. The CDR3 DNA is TGTGCCAGCAGCCTCCGGACAGGCCAAGGGAACACCATATATTTT.

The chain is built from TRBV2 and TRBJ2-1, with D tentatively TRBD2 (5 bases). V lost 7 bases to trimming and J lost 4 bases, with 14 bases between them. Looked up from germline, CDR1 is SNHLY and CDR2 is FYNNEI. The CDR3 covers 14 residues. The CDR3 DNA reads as TGTGCCAGCAAACCCCCGGGGAGATACAATGAGCAGTTCTTC. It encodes CASKPPGRYNEQFF.

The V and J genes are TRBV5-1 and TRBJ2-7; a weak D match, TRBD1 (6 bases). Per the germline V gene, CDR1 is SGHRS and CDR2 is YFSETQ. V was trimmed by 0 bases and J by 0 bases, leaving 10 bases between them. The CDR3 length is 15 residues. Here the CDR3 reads CASSLGQASSYEQYF. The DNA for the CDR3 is TGCGCCAGCAGCTTGGGACAGGCTAGCTCCTACGAGCAGTACTTC.

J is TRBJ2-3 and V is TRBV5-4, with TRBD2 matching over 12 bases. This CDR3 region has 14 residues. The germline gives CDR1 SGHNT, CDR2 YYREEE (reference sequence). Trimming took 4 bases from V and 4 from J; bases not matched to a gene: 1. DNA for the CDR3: TGTGCCAGCAGCCCTAGCGGGGGGGCAGATACGCAGTATTTT. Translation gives CASSPSGGADTQYF.

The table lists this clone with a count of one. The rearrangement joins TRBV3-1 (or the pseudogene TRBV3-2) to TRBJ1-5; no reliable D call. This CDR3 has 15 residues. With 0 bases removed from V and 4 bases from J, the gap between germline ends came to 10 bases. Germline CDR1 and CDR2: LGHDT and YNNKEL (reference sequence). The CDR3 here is CASSQDPSENQPQHF. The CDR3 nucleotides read TGTGCCAGCAGCCAAGATCCATCAGAAAATCAGCCCCAGCATTTT.

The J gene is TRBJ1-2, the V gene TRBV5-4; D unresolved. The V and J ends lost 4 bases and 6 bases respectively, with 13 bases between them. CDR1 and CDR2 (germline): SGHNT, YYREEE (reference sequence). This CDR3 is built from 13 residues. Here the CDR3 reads CASSQTKANGYTF. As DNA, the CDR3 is TGTGCCAGCAGCCAGACAAAGGCCAATGGCTACACCTTC.

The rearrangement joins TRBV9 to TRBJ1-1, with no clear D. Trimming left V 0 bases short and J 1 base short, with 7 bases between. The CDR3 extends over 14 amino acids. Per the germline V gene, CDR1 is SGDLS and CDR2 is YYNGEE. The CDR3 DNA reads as TGTGCCAGCAGCGTAGGCGGGTCGAACACTGAAGCTTTCTTT. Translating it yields CASSVGGSNTEAFF.

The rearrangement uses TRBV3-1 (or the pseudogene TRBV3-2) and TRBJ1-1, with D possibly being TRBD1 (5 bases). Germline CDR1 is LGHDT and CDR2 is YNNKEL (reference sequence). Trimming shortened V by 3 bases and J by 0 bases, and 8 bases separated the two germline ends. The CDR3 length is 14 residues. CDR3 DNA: TGTGCCAGCAGCCAGGGGGGGATGAACACTGAAGCTTTCTTT. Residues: CASSQGGMNTEAFF.

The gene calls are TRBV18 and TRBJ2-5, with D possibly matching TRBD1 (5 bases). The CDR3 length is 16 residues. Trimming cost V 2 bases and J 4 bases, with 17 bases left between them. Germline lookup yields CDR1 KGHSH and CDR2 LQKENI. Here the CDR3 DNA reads TGTGCCAGCTCACCAAGCCTAAGGGGTCGGTCAGAGACCCAGTACTTC. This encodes CASSPSLRGRSETQYF.

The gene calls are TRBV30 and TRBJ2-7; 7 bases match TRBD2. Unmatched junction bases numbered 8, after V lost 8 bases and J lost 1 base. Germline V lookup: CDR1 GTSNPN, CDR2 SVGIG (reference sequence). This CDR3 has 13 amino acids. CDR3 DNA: TGTGCCCTTAACCAGGGAGGGTCCTACGAGCAGTACTTC. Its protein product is CALNQGGSYEQYF.

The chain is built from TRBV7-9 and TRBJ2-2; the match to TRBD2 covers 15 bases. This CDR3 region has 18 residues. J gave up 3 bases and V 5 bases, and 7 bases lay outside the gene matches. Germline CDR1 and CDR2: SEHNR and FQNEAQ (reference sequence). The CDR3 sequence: CASSKGTSGGTYTGELFF. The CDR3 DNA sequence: TGTGCCAGCAGCAAGGGGACTAGCGGGGGGACCTACACCGGGGAGCTGTTTTTT.